This is a list of T cell receptor beta chains from one sample in a study of shared clonotypes between healthy human individuals. Some clones are missing from TCRdb's copy, which holds only in-frame ones; the method was immunoSEQ multiplex PCR. This table holds about 1.5 million clones, 95% to 99% found once. Sample: naive CD4+ T cells sorted from blood. Receptor source: a man aged 25 to 40 in good health. Both conserved end residues are part of each CDR3. The order of the fields is D gene, clone size, J gene, V gene, CDR3 DNA, CDR3 protein. D genes are given only for firm matches. Expanded clones are given a class, and other clones once, few, many or no size at all.

D: TRBD2; size: -; J: TRBJ2-1; V: TRBV5-1; DNA: TGCGCCAGCAGCTTGGATAGCGGGAGGGCCTTAGGTGAGCAGTTCTTC; CDR3: CASSLDSGRALGEQFF
D: -; size: -; J: TRBJ2-4; V: TRBV4-3; DNA: TGCGCCAGCAGCCAAGAAGGGGCCTGGGGGAACATTCAGTACTTC; CDR3: CASSQEGAWGNIQYF
D: -; size: -; J: TRBJ1-1; V: TRBV6-5; DNA: TGTGCCAGCACCGAGAGGGCGGGGCAGAACACTGAAGCTTTCTTT; CDR3: CASTERAGQNTEAFF
D: -; size: -; J: TRBJ2-1; V: TRBV7-2; DNA: TGTGCCAGCAGCTCCCGGACAGCATACAATGAGCAGTTCTTC; CDR3: CASSSRTAYNEQFF
D: -; size: -; J: TRBJ2-7; V: TRBV5-4; DNA: TGTGCCAGCAGCACAGGACTGCCTCTCAAACCCTACGAGCAGTACTTC; CDR3: CASSTGLPLKPYEQYF
D: -; size: -; J: TRBJ2-1; V: TRBV11-2; DNA: TGTGCCAGCAGCTTAGTCCGGGGCAGACACAATGAGCAGTTCTTC; CDR3: CASSLVRGRHNEQFF
D: -; size: -; J: TRBJ2-7; V: TRBV7-9; DNA: TGTGCCAGCAGCTTAAACAGCTACGAGCAGTACTTC; CDR3: CASSLNSYEQYF
D: -; size: -; J: TRBJ1-2; V: TRBV14; DNA: TGTGCCAGCAGGTCAGCAACTAACTATGGCTACACCTTC; CDR3: CASRSATNYGYTF
D: -; size: -; J: TRBJ1-4; V: TRBV6-5; DNA: TGTGCCAGCAGTTCAAGGGCCCTCTCGCGTAATGAAAAACTGTTTTTT; CDR3: CASSSRALSRNEKLFF
D: TRBD2; size: once; J: TRBJ2-3; V: TRBV5-1; DNA: TGCGCCAGCAGCTTGTCCGCGGGAGTTTTCACAGATACGCAGTATTTT; CDR3: CASSLSAGVFTDTQYF
D: -; size: -; J: TRBJ2-5; V: TRBV11-2; DNA: TGTGCCAGCAGCGCCGTGGGGGGGCCCTTACAAGAGACCCAGTACTTC; CDR3: CASSAVGGPLQETQYF
D: -; size: -; J: TRBJ2-7; V: TRBV27; DNA: TGTGCCAGCAGTTTAAGGGGGACCCTCTACGAGCAGTACTTC; CDR3: CASSLRGTLYEQYF
D: -; size: -; J: TRBJ2-7; V: TRBV9; DNA: TGTGCCAGCAGCGTAGGGAGCGACCGAAACTCCTACGAGCAGTACTTC; CDR3: CASSVGSDRNSYEQYF
D: TRBD1; size: -; J: TRBJ1-1; V: TRBV9; DNA: TGTGCCAGCAGCGTAGACAGGGGGGACACTGAAGCTTTCTTT; CDR3: CASSVDRGDTEAFF
D: -; size: -; J: TRBJ1-1; V: TRBV11-2; DNA: TGTGCCAGCAGCTTAGCCCCCTTTGAAGCTTTCTTT; CDR3: CASSLAPFEAFF
D: -; size: -; J: TRBJ2-7; V: TRBV7-3; DNA: TGTGCCAGCAGCTCCGGGGGAGGGCAGTACTTC; CDR3: CASSSGGGQYF
D: -; size: -; J: TRBJ2-7; V: TRBV7-2; DNA: TGTGCCAGCAGCTTAGAGGGGGGCTGGGGCAGCTACGAGCAGTACTTC; CDR3: CASSLEGGWGSYEQYF
D: -; size: -; J: TRBJ2-1; V: TRBV19; DNA: TGTGCCAGTAGTTCAAGGGGGGCATACAATGAGCAGTTCTTC; CDR3: CASSSRGAYNEQFF
D: -; size: -; J: TRBJ2-1; V: TRBV29-1; DNA: TGCAGCGTTTGGATTTCCTACAATGAGCAGTTCTTC; CDR3: CSVWISYNEQFF
D: TRBD2; size: once; J: TRBJ2-7; V: TRBV28; DNA: TGTGCCAGCAGGCCGACTAGCGGGAGATACGAGCAGTACTTC; CDR3: CASRPTSGRYEQYF
D: -; size: -; J: TRBJ1-1; V: TRBV29-1; DNA: TGCAGCGTCTGTGGGGGAAACCCGTTCGCAGAAGCTTTCTTT; CDR3: CSVCGGNPFAEAFF
D: TRBD2; size: -; J: TRBJ2-1; V: TRBV5-4; DNA: TGTGCCAGCAGCTTGAGTTTAGCGGGAGAAAATGAGCAGTTCTTC; CDR3: CASSLSLAGENEQFF
D: -; size: -; J: TRBJ2-1; V: TRBV9; DNA: TGTGCCAGCAGCGTAGCTACGGGATTGGGGAACAATGAGCAGTTCTTC; CDR3: CASSVATGLGNNEQFF
D: -; size: -; J: TRBJ2-7; V: TRBV28; DNA: TGTGCCAGCAGTTTACTAGCGCGAACCTACGAGCAGTACTTC; CDR3: CASSLLARTYEQYF
D: -; size: -; J: TRBJ1-5; V: TRBV18; DNA: TGTGCCAGCTCATCTCAGGGGAGGAATCAGCCCCAGCATTTT; CDR3: CASSSQGRNQPQHF
D: -; size: -; J: TRBJ2-6; V: TRBV30; DNA: TGTGCCTGGAGTGTACATGGGGCCAACGTCCTGACTTTC; CDR3: CAWSVHGANVLTF
D: TRBD1; size: -; J: TRBJ2-7; V: TRBV5-1; DNA: TGCGCCAGCAGCCTTGCCTCTCCGGGACAGGGGGCTGCCGAGCAGTACTTC; CDR3: CASSLASPGQGAAEQYF
D: -; size: -; J: TRBJ2-5; V: TRBV15; DNA: TGTGCCACCAGCAGATCGGGGTTAGGGGAGACCCAGTACTTC; CDR3: CATSRSGLGETQYF
D: -; size: -; J: TRBJ2-7; V: TRBV5-6; DNA: TGTGCCAGCAGCTCCCCGGGGTTTGACGAGCAGTACTTC; CDR3: CASSSPGFDEQYF
D: -; size: once; J: TRBJ2-1; V: TRBV5-1; DNA: TGCGCCAGCAGCTTGGTTGCTGGGTACAATGAGCAGTTCTTC; CDR3: CASSLVAGYNEQFF
D: -; size: -; J: TRBJ2-5; V: TRBV29-1; DNA: TGCAGCATGAGGATTAGCCCCCAAGAGACCCAGTACTTC; CDR3: CSMRISPQETQYF
D: -; size: -; J: TRBJ1-1; V: TRBV6-5; DNA: TGTGCCAGCAGGCTCGGAGGGGCGAGGAACACTGAAGCTTTCTTT; CDR3: CASRLGGARNTEAFF
D: -; size: -; J: TRBJ1-1; V: TRBV5-1; DNA: TGCGCCAGCAGCACGAGGCCTCCGGACACTGAAGCTTTCTTT; CDR3: CASSTRPPDTEAFF
D: TRBD2; size: -; J: TRBJ2-7; V: TRBV5-1; DNA: TGCGCCAGCAGCGGAGGGAGCGGGAGCAGCAAGTCCTACGAGCAGTACTTC; CDR3: CASSGGSGSSKSYEQYF
D: TRBD2; size: -; J: TRBJ2-1; V: TRBV9; DNA: TGTGCCAGCAGCGTAAGAGGTGGGACTAACAACTACAATGAGCAGTTCTTC; CDR3: CASSVRGGTNNYNEQFF
D: TRBD2; size: -; J: TRBJ2-2; V: TRBV18; DNA: TGTGCCAGCTCGTCACCGGGACTACTAACGAACACCGGGGAGCTGTTTTTT; CDR3: CASSSPGLLTNTGELFF
D: -; size: -; J: TRBJ2-5; V: TRBV30; DNA: TGTGCCTGGAGTCGTCCCCGGGTCATTCCCTCGAAGACCCAGTACTTC; CDR3: CAWSRPRVIPSKTQYF
D: -; size: -; J: TRBJ1-1; V: TRBV18; DNA: TGTGCCAGCTCACCACGGTGGACAGCAACTAACACTGAAGCTTTCTTT; CDR3: CASSPRWTATNTEAFF
D: -; size: -; J: TRBJ1-1; V: TRBV19; DNA: TGTGCCAGTAGTATCAACGGTGGTGGGAACACTGAAGCTTTCTTT; CDR3: CASSINGGGNTEAFF
D: -; size: -; J: TRBJ2-1; V: TRBV15; DNA: TGTGCCACCAGCAGAGGGAGGCACAATGAGCAGTTCTTC; CDR3: CATSRGRHNEQFF
D: -; size: few; J: TRBJ1-1; V: TRBV7-8; DNA: TGTGCCAGCAGTCGACAGCTAAACACTGAAGCTTTCTTT; CDR3: CASSRQLNTEAFF
D: -; size: -; J: TRBJ2-1; V: TRBV12-5; DNA: TGTGCTAGTGGACTTGCACGGGGGAATGAGCAGTTCTTC; CDR3: CASGLARGNEQFF
D: TRBD2; size: -; J: TRBJ2-1; V: TRBV9; DNA: TGTGCCAGCAGCGTAGGCCTAGCGGTATACAATGAGCAGTTCTTC; CDR3: CASSVGLAVYNEQFF